Detailed here is one TCR beta chain. This clonotype has at least ten counts. What antigen it recognizes has not been identified. Per-nucleotide qualities are absent, and no much larger clonotype sits a single base away. The source of the sample is a study of identical twins (dated by TCRdb to about 2016). In terms of the full investigation: TCR alpha and beta repertoires from monozygotic twins, unrelated adults of various ages and cord blood were deep-sequenced to test whether fetal clonotypes persist. To rule out contamination, the twin experiments were replicated at different times with different library preparation protocols. The research as a whole found: Because the same donors could not be followed over many years, conclusions were based on cross-sectional statistical analysis. Compared with coincidental sharing between unrelated individuals, out-of-frame TCR alpha sequences shared between twins had an excess of sequences with low generation probability. In monozygotic twins, out-of-frame TCR alpha sharing was systematically underestimated by recombination models, although the models agreed with sharing between unrelated individuals. Invariant T cells such as MAIT and iNKT could partly confound zero-insertion analyses, though diverse VJ usage argued against this for most clonotypes. Fewer insertions were carried by abundant cord blood beta clonotypes, a similar but weaker trend appeared in young adult naive repertoires, and no such trend appeared in memory repertoires. Excess twin sharing in beta out-of-frame sequences was weaker because fewer shared sequences lowered the signal-to-noise ratio.

Measured from the cysteine to the phenylalanine, the CDR3 is 15 residues long. The DNA shown is the 45-base CDR3, in frame from base 1. CDR1 is given as SGDLS and CDR2 as YYNGEE, both from the germline V gene. The junction shows trimming of 1 base on V and 4 bases on J, and the gene matches do not reach 4 bases of it. The library was generated by 5' RACE. Sequenced using an Illumina HiSeq 2000. A universal primer binding site was introduced by template switching, and a unique molecular identifier was present in the final cDNA, enabling accurate counting of TCR cDNA molecules. First-strand cDNA for TCR alpha and beta chains was synthesized from specific primers in the conserved constant-segment region. To control for contamination, every cDNA library carried two barcodes: a SMART-Mk sample barcode plus Illumina barcodes. TruSeq adapter sequences along with Illumina sample barcodes were introduced in two successive PCR steps. Sequencing of the TCR alpha and beta cDNA libraries was done on the Illumina HiSeq platform using custom primers. The original pipeline was this. Raw reads were processed with MiGEC to extract unique molecular identifiers, and MiXCR was used to determine CDR3 positions. For each individual, recombination models were inferred using an EM algorithm with the repgenHMM and IGoR tools. Shared clonotype analysis was performed with the tcR package in R, normalizing sharing by the product of cloneset sizes. To study raw recombination without the effects of thymic and clonal selection, out-of-frame nonproductive sequences were analyzed. TCRdb passed the public sequencing reads through fastp at Q25 and MiXCR, retaining productive beta sequences. For every CDR3 protein sequence, its rows merge into one entry that carries the most common genes and DNA. Here the V and J calls rest on TCRdb's processing, not on the authors' analysis. The sample table contains 350,000 to 500,000 distinct CDR3 sequences; only one count was recorded for about 18% of them. The ten largest clones represent roughly 12% of the sample.

Every donor in the study was a healthy Caucasian. Three unrelated non-twin adults were additionally sequenced: a male aged 18 to 30, a male aged 50 to 60 and a female aged 50 to 60. Miltenyi CD45RO+ enrichment and human naive T-cell isolation kits were used to isolate memory (CD45RO+) and naive T cells from PBMC. The V gene is TRBV9 and the J gene is TRBJ2-1; 8 of the junction bases match TRBD2. This TCR derives from a man aged 50 or older in good health. The source material was naive T cells sorted from blood. The cell subset or site label here, explained by the study, means: cells isolated with a human naive T-cell isolation kit. The CDR3 here reads CASSVPGGGYNEQFF. The DNA sequence is as follows: TGTGCCAGCAGCGTACCGGGGGGGGGATACAATGAGCAGTTCTTC.